These 5 T cell receptor beta chains originate from one sample sequenced in a study of control samples from healthy donors and cancer patients. The protocol was immunoSEQ multiplex PCR, while the TCRdb copy is restricted to in-frame clones and leaves out a portion. The data contain about 84,000 clones, 90% to 95% of them seen just once; the ten biggest clones take up around 16%. The specimen sequenced was blood. Receptors were obtained from a man younger than 40 in good health.

This clone has just a few counts. DNA for the CDR3: TGTGCCAGCAGCCGTGCAGGGGCCTGGGGCTCCTATAATTCACCCCTCCACTTT. It codes for CASSRAGAWGSYNSPLHF. V and J are TRBV7-6 and TRBJ1-6; tentatively, D is TRBD1 (6 bases). Trimming pared 5 bases from V and 0 bases from J, leaving 17 bases between. This CDR3 has 18 residues. Germline V gene lookup returns CDR1 SGHVS and CDR2 FNYEAQ.

The chain links TRBV5-6 to TRBJ1-2; D gene ambiguous. Germline lookup yields CDR1 SGHDT and CDR2 YYEEEE. V shed 4 bases and J shed 0 bases, with 16 bases lying between them. CDR3 size: 16 residues. The CDR3 region has the DNA TGTGCCAGCAGCCATCTTCGGAGTACACCTAACTATGGCTACACCTTC. As protein: CASSHLRSTPNYGYTF.

The chain links TRBV3-1 (or the pseudogene TRBV3-2) to TRBJ2-5; D is perhaps TRBD1 (5 bases). This CDR3 region has 17 residues. Per germline, CDR1 LGHDT and CDR2 YNNKEL (reference sequence). V lost 1 base, J lost 2 bases, and 17 bases lay in between. The chain's CDR3 is CASSQATSTGWQETQYF. CDR3 nucleotides: TGTGCCAGCAGCCAAGCCACCTCCACAGGTTGGCAAGAGACCCAGTACTTC.

This clone has a single count. The chain is built from TRBV21-1 and TRBJ2-1. TRBV21-1 is designated a pseudogene. This CDR3 region has 14 residues. As DNA, the CDR3 is TGTGCCAGCAGCAAAGTCTTAGGGCACAATGAGCAGTTCTTC. Translation gives CASSKVLGHNEQFF.

The V gene is TRBV5-1, the J gene TRBJ2-7; D may be TRBD1 or TRBD2 (5 bases each). The germline V gene encodes CDR1 SGHRS and CDR2 YFSETQ. This CDR3 region has 13 residues. Trimming removed 5 bases at V and 5 bases at J, with 14 bases between. CDR3 sequence reads: CASSHGAENEQYF. In DNA, the CDR3 is TGCGCCAGCAGTCACGGGGCAGAAAACGAGCAGTACTTC.